This T cell receptor beta chain derives from a study of T cells in Graves' hyperthyroidism and ophthalmopathy. J gave up 4 bases and V 0 bases, and 4 bases lay outside the gene matches. Germline loops: CDR1 SGHRS, CDR2 YFSETQ. The length of the CDR3 is 16 residues. RNA transcripts were the template for amplifying TCR beta CDR3 regions. With the HTBI primer set, the TCR CDR3 went through a first round of RT-PCR. MiXCR, run by TCRdb on the multiplex PCR reads, gives a single entry per CDR3 protein. The sample lists about 560,000 distinct CDR3 sequences; around 15% were seen once. Comment on this clonotype: The antigen is unknown.

General study findings and limits: Blood also carried most thyroid clonotypes expanded above 0.001. By a 13 V-J model, ophthalmopathy was set apart from stable hyperthyroidism. Median prediction lead before ophthalmopathy onset was roughly 6 months with the model.

The TCR originated in a woman younger than 35 with Graves' hyperthyroidism. J is TRBJ2-3 and V is TRBV5-1; 11 nucleotides match TRBD1. Sequenced sample: blood. CDR3 sequence (DNA): TGCGCCAGCAGCTTGGTTTTGGGACAGGGGGCAGATACGCAGTATTTT. This codes for CASSLVLGQGADTQYF.